This record covers a single T cell receptor (beta chain). Trimming removed 1 base from V and 2 bases from J; junction bases left unmatched: 1. The germline V gene has CDR1 SGHVS and CDR2 FNYEAQ. CDR3 size: 15 residues. The data derive from a study of blood T cell repertoires in COVID-19. Across the study: There were acute and convalescent COVID-19 samples, and they came from the United States, Italy and Spain. Sources were T cells, B-cell-depleted T cells, or PBMCs; the material itself was cDNA or gDNA.

The table came from immunoSEQ multiplex PCR; TCRdb's copy has only in-frame clones and leaves some out. The sample lists hundreds of thousands of clones; around four fifths were seen once. This chain joins TRBV7-6 and TRBJ2-2; 7 bases match TRBD1. The sequenced material came from peripheral blood. The source of this sequence is a woman in her thirties or forties with active or convalescent COVID-19. Here the CDR3 reads CASSLGQGNTGELFF. The CDR3 DNA is TGTGCCAGCAGCTTAGGACAGGGTAACACCGGGGAGCTGTTTTTT. Together with reference TRBV7-6 and TRBJ2-2, the CDR3 gives the full variable domain: GAGVSQSPRYKVTKRGQDVALRCDPISGHVSLYWYRQALGQGPEFLTYFNYEAQQDKSGLPNDRFSAERPEGSISTLTIQRTEQRDSAMYRCASSLGQGNTGELFFGEGSRLTVL.